Below, 14 T cell receptor beta chains from the same sample are listed, as sequenced in a study of beta chain features in type 1 diabetes. Expressed TCRB transcripts were sequenced after all isolated RNA was converted to cDNA. This table comes from immunoSEQ multiplex PCR, and its TCRdb copy is limited to in-frame clones, with some not included. The repertoire consists of under 900,000 clones, with roughly a sixth occurring once and the leading ten covering 0.023%. The sample comprised naive CD4+ T cells from blood. The receptors originated from a woman aged 18-30 years in good health.

The chain recombines TRBV7-3 with TRBJ2-1; D is tentatively TRBD1 or TRBD2 (5 bases each). Germline V CDR1 and CDR2: SGHTA, FQGTGA. V lost 5 bases, J lost 4 bases, and 15 bases lay in between. The CDR3 covers 15 residues. Here the CDR3 DNA reads TGTGCCAGCAGCGGTGGACCGGGACCTTACAATGAGCAGTTCTTC. Translating gives CASSGGPGPYNEQFF.

This clone appeared a few times. The chain uses TRBV10-3 and TRBJ1-3; D not resolved. CDR3 size: 13 residues. The V gene's germline CDR1 is ENHRY and CDR2 SYGVKD. With 6 bases removed from V and 0 bases from J, the gap between germline ends came to 6 bases. CDR3 sequence reads: CAIRMSSGNTIYF. The CDR3 coding sequence is TGTGCCATCAGGATGAGCTCTGGAAACACCATATATTTT.

The chain carries TRBV29-1 and TRBJ2-5; unclear D gene. The germline V gene has CDR1 SQVTM and CDR2 ANQGSEA. V lost 6 bases, J lost 1 base, and 6 bases lay in between. This CDR3 comprises 11 residues. The chain's CDR3 is CSVLPQETQYF. In DNA form, the CDR3 reads TGCAGCGTCCTCCCCCAAGAGACCCAGTACTTC.

The V call is TRBV7-2, the J call TRBJ2-2; maybe TRBD2 (5 bases). V was trimmed by 8 bases and J by 13 bases, leaving 20 bases between them. This CDR3 contains 13 residues. CDR1 is SGHTA, CDR2 FQGNSA, per germline. CDR3 in amino acids: CASGRLDRGVLFF. In DNA, the CDR3 is TGTGCCAGCGGCCGACTGGACCGGGGAGTGCTGTTTTTT.

This chain joins TRBV28 and TRBJ1-2, with 7 bases fitting TRBD1. Per germline, CDR1 MDHEN and CDR2 SYDVKM. Unmatched junction bases numbered 6, after V lost 6 bases and J lost 5 bases. CDR3 length: 13 amino acids. Here the CDR3 reads CASRSGTEYGYTF. The CDR3, as DNA: TGTGCCAGCAGATCCGGGACAGAGTATGGCTACACCTTC.

The sample holds a few counts of this clone. V gene TRBV10-3 combines with J gene TRBJ2-7, with 7 bases that match TRBD2. Germline trimming cut 5 bases from V and 5 bases from J; bases unmatched to any gene: 9. Germline-derived CDR1 and CDR2 are ENHRY and SYGVKD. The CDR3 contains 14 residues. In DNA form, the CDR3 reads TGTGCCATCAGTTCCCGGGAGGCTTGGGACGAGCAGTACTTC. Amino acids: CAISSREAWDEQYF.

The chain links TRBV28 to TRBJ1-1; 10 positions agree with TRBD1. V lost 5 bases to trimming and J lost 0 bases; unmatched junction nucleotides: 9. The CDR3 is 17 residues long. Germline V gene sequence: CDR1 MDHEN, CDR2 SYDVKM. CDR3 bases: TGTGCCAGCAGTCGAACCGGGACAGGGGTCATGAACACTGAAGCTTTCTTT. Amino acids: CASSRTGTGVMNTEAFF.

This clone showed up just a few times. The same CDR3 is also encoded by other DNA sequences in this sample. The J gene is TRBJ2-7, the V gene TRBV7-2; TRBD1 matches at 8 bases. The germline V gene has CDR1 SGHTA and CDR2 FQGNSA. This CDR3 is built from 14 residues. J gave up 3 bases and V 1 base, and 2 bases lay outside the gene matches. The DNA of the CDR3 is TGTGCCAGCAGCTTAGGACAGGGGAACTACGAGCAGTACTTC. Amino acids: CASSLGQGNYEQYF.

The chain uses TRBV5-1 and TRBJ2-1, with D perhaps TRBD1 (5 bases). The CDR3 runs 11 residues. CDR1 is SGHRS and CDR2 is YFSETQ in the germline V gene. The V and J ends lost 4 bases and 7 bases respectively, with 6 bases between them. CDR3 DNA sequence: TGCGCCAGCAGCAGGGGTAATGAGCAGTTCTTC. Translating it yields CASSRGNEQFF.

This clone showed up just a few times. This rearrangement joins TRBV7-2 to TRBJ2-6, with D possibly matching TRBD1 (6 bases). The CDR3 is 17 amino acids. Between the trimmed V and J ends, which lost 0 bases and 3 bases, there was a span of 12 bases. Per germline, CDR1 SGHTA and CDR2 FQGNSA. The CDR3: CASSLAFTGFGANVLTF. In DNA, the CDR3 is TGTGCCAGCAGCTTAGCATTCACAGGGTTTGGGGCCAACGTCCTGACTTTC. Together with reference TRBV7-2 and TRBJ2-6, the CDR3 gives the full variable domain: GAGVSQSPSNKVTEKGKDVELRCDPISGHTALYWYRQSLGQGLEFLIYFQGNSAPDKSGLPSDRFSAERTGGSVSTLTIQRTQQEDSAVYLCASSLAFTGFGANVLTFGAGSRLTVL.

The sample holds a few counts of this clone. The chain has TRBV7-2 and TRBJ2-2, with TRBD1 matching over 9 bases. The V gene's germline CDR1 is SGHTA and CDR2 FQGNSA. Trimming cost V 3 bases and J 4 bases; bases outside gene matches: 3. CDR3 length: 15 amino acids. The CDR3 loop is CASSLDRGTTGELFF. CDR3 bases: TGTGCCAGCAGCTTGGACAGGGGAACCACCGGGGAGCTGTTTTTT.

This clone was picked up a small number of times. The chain links TRBV7-8 to TRBJ2-7, with D perhaps matching TRBD2 (7 bases). The CDR3 contains 16 residues. CDR1 is SGHVS, CDR2 FQNEAQ, per germline. V dropped 6 bases and J dropped 2 bases, with 20 bases sitting between them. The CDR3 is CASRKEGRGMTYEQYF. The CDR3 DNA reads TGTGCCAGCAGGAAAGAAGGGAGGGGGATGACCTACGAGCAGTACTTC. The full variable domain, completed using reference TRBV7-8 and TRBJ2-7, is GAGVSQSPRYKVAKRGQDVALRCDPISGHVSLFWYQQALGQGPEFLTYFQNEAQLDKSGLPSDRFFAERPEGSVSTLKIQRTQQEDSAVYLCASRKEGRGMTYEQYFGPGTRLTVT.

V gene TRBV28 combines with J gene TRBJ2-7; 7 bases map to TRBD1. The CDR3 sequence is 14 residues long. From germline, CDR1 is MDHEN and CDR2 SYDVKM. With 6 bases clipped from V and 2 bases from J, the junction kept 7 bases outside the gene matches. The CDR3 spells CASRPVQGPYEQYF. CDR3 coding DNA: TGTGCCAGCAGGCCGGTACAGGGGCCCTACGAGCAGTACTTC.

The chain joins TRBV4-3 to TRBJ1-2, with 7 bases identical to TRBD1. The CDR3 length is 16 residues. The V gene's germline CDR1 is LGHNA and CDR2 YSLEER. Trimming at V came to 3 bases and at J to 8 bases, leaving 15 bases not matched to a gene. The DNA of the CDR3 is TGCGCCAGCAGCCACACCTTGACAGGGCCGGGGGAAGGCTACACCTTC. The encoded protein is CASSHTLTGPGEGYTF.